Sequencing of this T cell receptor (beta chain) was carried out in a study of beta chain features in type 1 diabetes. Study background: There were approximately 100,000,000 sorted cells examined across all samples. General study findings and limits: Cells with high TCR expression could be over-represented by cDNA sequencing. TCRB CDR3s were moderately but significantly shorter in Type 1 diabetes patients in all four CD4+ subsets.

This CDR3 has 13 residues. V dropped 6 bases and J dropped 6 bases, with 9 bases sitting between them. Germline assignment: CDR1 MNHNS and CDR2 SASEGT. This clone has a single count. The target antigen is unknown. Sequencing targeted expressed TCRB transcripts, as all isolated RNA had been reverse transcribed. The assay was immunoSEQ multiplex PCR, and TCRdb's table has in-frame clones only and misses some. The table records around 360,000 clones, over 9.5% of them present only once. Based on CD45RO/CCR7/CD25/CD127/CD95/CD27, CD4+ regulatory, stem cell-like memory, naive and central memory cells were sorted. Populations obtained by sorting all exceeded 95% purity.

This chain uses TRBV6-1 with TRBJ1-6; possible D gene TRBD1, 5 bases. This receptor was identified in a woman between 18 and 29 years old with type 1 diabetes. Sequencing was performed on naive CD4+ T cells from blood. In DNA, the CDR3 is TGTGCCAGCAGAGGGGAGGCTAATTCACCCCTCCACTTT. Translation gives CASRGEANSPLHF.